This is a list of T cell receptor beta chains from one sample in a study of shared clonotypes between healthy human individuals. Generated by immunoSEQ multiplex PCR, the TCRdb table keeps only in-frame clones and is missing some. The table includes around 2,000,000 clones, about 92% detected once. Sequenced material: naive CD8+ T cells from PBMCs. Receptor source: a man aged 18 to 29 in good health. Some clones in this sample may be carry-over from other donors' samples. Each CDR3 is given with its conserved first and last residue. Fields, in order: clone size, D gene, V gene, J gene, CDR3 DNA, CDR3 protein. D genes are given only for firm matches. Some rows mark clone size as missing; the rest say once, few, many or name a class of expanded clone.

>NA|TRBD2|TRBV5-1|TRBJ2-1
TGCGCCAGCAGCTACGGACTAGCGGGAGGCGAGCAGTTCTTC
CASSYGLAGGEQFF
>NA|NA|TRBV7-6|TRBJ2-1
TGTGCCAGCAGCCAAGCCGGGGCTGAGCAGTTCTTC
CASSQAGAEQFF
>NA|TRBD1|TRBV9|TRBJ1-4
TGTGCCAGCAGCATTGGACAGGGGGCAGAGGAAAAACTGTTTTTT
CASSIGQGAEEKLFF
>NA|NA|TRBV5-8|TRBJ2-3
TGTGCCAGCAGCTTGGGAGGCTCTAGTTCAGGCACAGATACGCAGTATTTT
CASSLGGSSSGTDTQYF
>NA|NA|TRBV6-1|TRBJ1-4
TGTGCCAGCAGTGAAGCGTGGAGGGCTCGACGGGAAAAACTGTTTTTT
CASSEAWRARREKLFF
>once|TRBD1|TRBV27|TRBJ2-7
TGTGCCAGCAGTACCCGGGCGGGACAGGGGGGGTACGAGCAGTACTTC
CASSTRAGQGGYEQYF
>NA|TRBD2|TRBV9|TRBJ2-1
TGTGCCAGCAGCCCTCGGGGGGGGACTACCTCCTACAATGAGCAGTTCTTC
CASSPRGGTTSYNEQFF
>NA|NA|TRBV29-1|TRBJ2-1
TGCAGCGTTGAAGATCGGTACGCGGGGGAGCAGTTCTTC
CSVEDRYAGEQFF
>NA|NA|TRBV14|TRBJ1-4
TGTGCCAGCAGCCAAGATTGGGGCCACCAATATGGGGGTGAAAAACTGTTTTTT
CASSQDWGHQYGGEKLFF
>NA|TRBD2|TRBV11-2|TRBJ2-1
TGTGCCAGCAGCCTTATTCTAGCGGGAGGTGGATCGGAGCAGTTCTTC
CASSLILAGGGSEQFF
>NA|NA|TRBV29-1|TRBJ2-1
TGCAGCGTGGTTTCGACCCCGTATAAGAATGAGCAGTTCTTC
CSVVSTPYKNEQFF
>NA|TRBD1|TRBV27|TRBJ1-1
TGTGCCAGCAGGGGACAGGGACCCGTTAGAGGTAATGAAGCTTTCTTT
CASRGQGPVRGNEAFF
>NA|NA|TRBV4-3|TRBJ2-7
TGCGCCAGCAGCCAAAACCTCGACCCGACACTCTACGAGCAGTACTTC
CASSQNLDPTLYEQYF
>NA|NA|TRBV27|TRBJ2-1
TGTGCCAGCAGTCTGGGACCCCTTGATGAGCAGTTCTTC
CASSLGPLDEQFF
>NA|TRBD1|TRBV2|TRBJ1-2
TGTGCCAGCAGTGAAACAGGGGGCGGTAACTATGGCTACACCTTC
CASSETGGGNYGYTF
>NA|NA|TRBV29-1|TRBJ2-1
TGCAGCGTTGAAGGAATTTTGACAGGTGCCCCCCTAAACAATGAGCAGTTCTTC
CSVEGILTGAPLNNEQFF
>NA|NA|TRBV4-3|TRBJ2-7
TGCGCCAGCAGCCAAGAGTTGGGACGTACCTACGAGCAGTACTTC
CASSQELGRTYEQYF
>NA|NA|TRBV11-2|TRBJ2-7
TGTGCCAGCAGCTTAGGGGGAACAGTCTACGAGCAGTACTTC
CASSLGGTVYEQYF
>NA|NA|TRBV7-8|TRBJ2-7
TGTGCCAGCAGCCCTGTTGGGGGAAGAGAGGCATGGTACTACGAGCAGTACTTC
CASSPVGGREAWYYEQYF
>NA|NA|TRBV6-6|TRBJ2-2
TGTGCCAGCACAACCGCGGCGGGACACTACACCGGGGAGCTGTTTTTT
CASTTAAGHYTGELFF
>once|TRBD1|TRBV27|TRBJ2-7
TGTGCCAGCAGGGGGGACAGAGGCTCCTACGAGCAGTACTTC
CASRGDRGSYEQYF
>NA|NA|TRBV6-5|TRBJ2-6
TGTGCCAGCAGTTACCGCGGGGTGGCCAACGTCCTGACTTTC
CASSYRGVANVLTF
>NA|TRBD1|TRBV4-3|TRBJ2-7
TGCGCCAGCAGCCCCGGGACAGGGGGCGACGAGCAGTACTTC
CASSPGTGGDEQYF
>NA|TRBD2|TRBV2|TRBJ2-1
TGTGCCAGCAGTCTGGGACTAGCGGGAGGGCCCTCGGGATCGGAGCAGTTCTTC
CASSLGLAGGPSGSEQFF
>NA|TRBD1|TRBV29-1|TRBJ2-3
TGCAGCGTCCTAACAGGGGTCGGAGCAGATACGCAGTATTTT
CSVLTGVGADTQYF
>once|TRBD1|TRBV11-2|TRBJ1-1
TGTGCCAGCAGCCCCAGGGGGGTCCACGGCGGCACTGAAGCTTTCTTT
CASSPRGVHGGTEAFF
>NA|NA|TRBV2|TRBJ2-7
TGTGCCAGCAGTGAAATAGACTGGGGCTACGAGCAGTACTTC
CASSEIDWGYEQYF
>NA|TRBD1|TRBV4-1|TRBJ2-1
TGCGCCAGCAGCCAAGGACAGGGAAATGAGCAGTTCTTC
CASSQGQGNEQFF
>NA|NA|TRBV15|TRBJ2-1
TGTGCCACCAGCAGGCCGGGACTGGAGTATGAGCAGTTCTTC
CATSRPGLEYEQFF
>NA|TRBD2|TRBV7-6|TRBJ2-1
TGTGCCAGCAGCTTAGCGCCTAGCGGGAAGACGGTCAATGAGCAGTTCTTC
CASSLAPSGKTVNEQFF
>NA|TRBD1|TRBV7-9|TRBJ2-3
TGTGCCAGCAGCCCCCAGGACAGGGTCACAGATACGCAGTATTTT
CASSPQDRVTDTQYF
>NA|NA|TRBV7-5|TRBJ2-2
TGTGCCAGAAGCTTAGATCTAGGGTATGCTTCTGCCGGGGAGCTGTTTTTT
CARSLDLGYASAGELFF
>once|NA|TRBV19|TRBJ2-3
TGTGCCACAAAATGGGGGCCAAGGAGCACAGATACGCAGTATTTT
CATKWGPRSTDTQYF
>NA|TRBD1|TRBV14|TRBJ1-6
TGTGCCAGCAGCCAAGATCGCAGGGGGAATTCACCCCTCCACTTT
CASSQDRRGNSPLHF
>NA|NA|TRBV29-1|TRBJ1-2
TGCAGCGTTGCAGGCGGCTGGGGCTACACCTTC
CSVAGGWGYTF
>NA|TRBD1|TRBV11-2|TRBJ2-7
TGTGCCAGCAGCTTAGACGGGACAGGGGAGTACTTC
CASSLDGTGEYF
>NA|NA|TRBV4-2|TRBJ2-7
TGTGCCAGCAGCCATAAAGCGGCACTTAGCTCCTACGAGCAGTACTTC
CASSHKAALSSYEQYF
>NA|NA|TRBV27|TRBJ1-5
TGTGCCAGCAGGGATAGGAGCAATCAGCCCCAGCATTTT
CASRDRSNQPQHF
>NA|TRBD1|TRBV11-1|TRBJ2-7
TGTGCCAGCAGCTTCTTCAGGACAGGGGACGAGCAGTACTTC
CASSFFRTGDEQYF
>NA|TRBD2|TRBV7-9|TRBJ2-4
TGTGCCAGCAGCTTAGGTCTAGCGGGAGGGCCGTTAAACATTCAGTACTTC
CASSLGLAGGPLNIQYF
>NA|NA|TRBV27|TRBJ1-1
TGTGCCAGCAGTTTATCTCCGGGGATCACTGAAGCTTTCTTT
CASSLSPGITEAFF
>once|TRBD1|TRBV7-9|TRBJ1-1
TGTGCCAGCAGCTTAGCAGGGGGACAGTTCACTGAAGCTTTCTTT
CASSLAGGQFTEAFF
>NA|NA|TRBV30|TRBJ1-2
TGTGCCTGGAGTGTATTGGGAAACTATGGCTACACCTTC
CAWSVLGNYGYTF
>NA|TRBD2|TRBV18|TRBJ2-7
TGTGCCAGCTCACCCACAGCCGGGAGGGACTCCTACGAGCAGTACTTC
CASSPTAGRDSYEQYF
>NA|TRBD1|TRBV9|TRBJ2-3
TGTGCCAGCAGCATCACAGGGGACGCAAGCACAGATACGCAGTATTTT
CASSITGDASTDTQYF
>NA|NA|TRBV13|TRBJ2-1
TGTGCCAGCAGCATAGGGACTGATGATTCCTACAATGAGCAGTTCTTC
CASSIGTDDSYNEQFF
>NA|NA|TRBV6-1|TRBJ1-1
TGTGCCAGCAGTGTGGGGGGCTGGGACACTGAAGCTTTCTTT
CASSVGGWDTEAFF
>NA|NA|TRBV9|TRBJ2-1
TGTGCCAGCAGCGTAGAGGGGCTAGCTTCGTACGGTGAGCAGTTCTTC
CASSVEGLASYGEQFF
>NA|NA|TRBV27|TRBJ2-7
TGTGCCAGCAGTCTCGCGGGGGCTGGATACGAGCAGTACTTC
CASSLAGAGYEQYF
>NA|NA|TRBV10-3|TRBJ1-5
TGTGCCATCAGTGAGACGGGAGGGGAAGGAAACCAGCCCCAGCATTTT
CAISETGGEGNQPQHF
>NA|NA|TRBV4-1|TRBJ2-2
TGCGCCAGCAGCCAAATTCGGCTTGACAGTTCCACCGGGGAGCTGTTTTTT
CASSQIRLDSSTGELFF
>NA|TRBD1|TRBV7-9|TRBJ1-1
TGTGCCAGCAGCCCCACCGGGACAGGGGTCCCGAACACTGAAGCTTTCTTT
CASSPTGTGVPNTEAFF
>NA|NA|TRBV20-1|TRBJ1-1
TGCAGTGCCCCGGGGGTTGGAGAAGCTTTCTTT
CSAPGVGEAFF
>NA|NA|TRBV5-8|TRBJ2-7
TGTGCCAGCAGGGGATACGAGCAGTACTTC
CASRGYEQYF
>once|NA|TRBV2|TRBJ1-4
TGTGCCAGCACAGAACTTCCAACTAATGAAAAACTGTTTTTT
CASTELPTNEKLFF
>NA|TRBD2|TRBV5-4|TRBJ2-7
TGTGCCAGCAGCTCGGGACTAGCGGGAGTCGAGCAGTACTTC
CASSSGLAGVEQYF
>NA|NA|TRBV7-9|TRBJ2-7
TGTGCCAGCAGTTCGGACATCCCCTACGAGCAGTACTTC
CASSSDIPYEQYF
>NA|TRBD2|TRBV7-8|TRBJ2-1
TGTGCCAGCAGAGACCTAGCGGGAAGCTACAATGAGCAGTTCTTC
CASRDLAGSYNEQFF
>NA|NA|TRBV28|TRBJ1-4
TGTGCCAGCAGTTTAAGGTCAGGACGGATAAATGAAAAACTGTTTTTT
CASSLRSGRINEKLFF